These 21 T cell receptor beta chains were sequenced from one sample in a study of T cells in Graves' hyperthyroidism and ophthalmopathy. RNA transcripts served as the template for amplifying TCR beta CDR3 regions. HTBI primers were the set used in a first-round RT-PCR of the TCR CDR3. TCRdb fed the multiplex PCR reads into MiXCR, producing one record per CDR3 protein. The table records about 380,000 distinct CDR3 sequences, around 20% of them present only once. Sequencing was done on a sample of blood. Every receptor here comes from a man aged 18 to 30 with Graves' ophthalmopathy.

This clonotype was recorded once. The J gene is TRBJ2-5, the V gene TRBV5-1; D tentatively fits TRBD1 or TRBD2 (6 bases each). This CDR3 is 13 amino acids long. Germline V gene sequence: CDR1 SGHRS, CDR2 YFSETQ. Between the trimmed V and J ends, which lost 4 bases and 5 bases, there was a span of 12 bases. The CDR3 loop reads CASSGGHGETQYF. CDR3 coding DNA: TGCGCCAGCAGCGGGGGGCATGGGGAGACCCAGTACTTC.

The chain uses TRBV28 and TRBJ2-2; a possible D gene is TRBD1 (6 bases). The CDR3 length is 14 residues. Germline assignment: CDR1 MDHEN and CDR2 SYDVKM. V lost 6 bases and J 5 bases, leaving 13 bases between the germline ends. The CDR3 protein is CASRPGTPTGELFF. The CDR3 nucleotides read TGTGCCAGCAGACCAGGGACACCAACCGGGGAGCTGTTTTTT.

The gene calls are TRBV19 and TRBJ1-1; D is unclear. Germline assignment: CDR1 LNHDA and CDR2 SQIVND (reference sequence). This CDR3 contains 14 residues. Trimming shortened V by 2 bases and J by 5 bases, and 12 bases separated the two germline ends. The CDR3 loop is CASSINRLGTEAFF. CDR3 DNA sequence: TGTGCCAGTAGTATAAATAGGCTTGGAACTGAAGCTTTCTTT.

In its sample, this clonotype was seen many times. The chain couples TRBV5-1 to TRBJ1-3, with D possibly matching TRBD1 (5 bases). Between the trimmed V and J ends, which lost 7 bases and 2 bases, there was a span of 19 bases. Germline V gene data show CDR1 as SGHRS and CDR2 as YFSETQ. CDR3 length equals 16 residues. The CDR3, as DNA: TGCGCCAGCCAACCAGGACACGAAACCGCTGGAAACACCATATATTTT. This translates into CASQPGHETAGNTIYF.

There are many counts of this clonotype. This sequence joins TRBV6-1 and TRBJ1-1; D ambiguous. V lost 4 bases and J lost 1, with 13 bases in between. The CDR3 runs to 15 residues. The V gene's germline CDR1 is MNHNS and CDR2 SASEGT. The CDR3 loop reads CASSGHYSANTEAFF. The CDR3 nucleotides are TGTGCCAGCAGTGGTCATTATAGCGCGAACACTGAAGCTTTCTTT.

In this sample, this clonotype turned up many times. This chain uses TRBV20-1 with TRBJ2-7; 12 bases line up with TRBD2. CDR1 is DFQATT, CDR2 SNEGSKA, per germline (reference sequence). The junction had 4 bases not matched to a gene; V was cut back by 2 bases and J by 2 bases. The CDR3 loop spans 15 amino acids. The chain's CDR3 is CSARPSGGAPYEQYF. The CDR3 coding sequence is TGCAGTGCTAGACCTAGCGGGGGGGCTCCCTACGAGCAGTACTTC.

V and J are TRBV5-1 and TRBJ2-5; TRBD1 or TRBD2 may be the D gene (5 bases each). Per germline, CDR1 SGHRS and CDR2 YFSETQ. The CDR3 loop spans 14 amino acids. V lost 4 bases to trimming and J lost 1 base, with 11 bases between them. CDR3 protein: CASSPTGTQETQYF. The CDR3 DNA is TGCGCCAGCAGCCCAACCGGGACCCAAGAGACCCAGTACTTC.

This clonotype was seen more than once but under ten times. The rearrangement uses TRBV4-1 and TRBJ2-7, with TRBD1 identical over 9 bases. Germline lookup yields CDR1 MGHRA and CDR2 YSYEKL. Trimming took 2 bases from V and 3 from J; bases not matched to a gene: 2. This CDR3 is 14 amino acids long. Here the CDR3 reads CASSQNRGLYEQYF. The CDR3 DNA is TGCGCCAGCAGCCAAAACAGGGGGCTCTACGAGCAGTACTTC.

This clonotype has a handful of counts. The chain uses TRBV18 and TRBJ2-7, with D unresolved. This CDR3 is 14 amino acids long. V was shortened by 3 bases and J by 3 bases, with 12 bases between the two germline ends. CDR1 KGHSH and CDR2 LQKENI come from the germline V gene. In nucleotides, the CDR3 is TGTGCCAGCTCACCTATGGAGAAGAACTACGAGCAGTACTTC. Residues: CASSPMEKNYEQYF.

V and J are TRBV5-1 and TRBJ1-1, with TRBD1 matching over 7 bases. This CDR3 is built from 17 residues. Unmatched junction bases numbered 16, after V lost 5 bases and J lost 3 bases. CDR1 SGHRS and CDR2 YFSETQ come from the germline V gene. The CDR3 DNA follows: TGCGCCAGCAGACCTACAGGGGTCCCTTTCGCCGACACTGAAGCTTTCTTT. Translated, it gives CASRPTGVPFADTEAFF.

This clonotype was counted between two and nine times. The CDR3 DNA reads TGTGCCAGCAGTCTTGGACAGGGGCGCTCTGGGGCCAACGTCCTGACTTTC. Its protein is CASSLGQGRSGANVLTF. This rearrangement joins TRBV6-1 to TRBJ2-6; TRBD1 agrees at 9 bases. Germline CDR1 is MNHNS and CDR2 is SASEGT. V lost 5 bases to trimming and J lost 0 bases; unmatched junction nucleotides: 5. The CDR3 consists of 17 residues.

This clonotype occurred many times. CDR3 amino acids: CASWTGANEKLFF. The CDR3 DNA reads as TGTGCCAGCTGGACAGGGGCAAATGAAAAACTGTTTTTT. This chain joins TRBV2 and TRBJ1-4, with 9 bases aligning to TRBD1. This CDR3 has 13 amino acids. The V segment lost 8 bases and the J segment 5 bases; nucleotides outside the gene matches: 3. In germline, CDR1 is SNHLY, CDR2 FYNNEI.

Only a few counts were recorded for this clonotype. The CDR3 bases are TGTGCCAGCAGCTTGTGGCAGGTCCAAGAGACCCAGTACTTC. This translates into CASSLWQVQETQYF. V usage is TRBV3-1 and J usage is TRBJ2-5; D gene uncertain. The CDR3 is 14 amino acids. The ends were cut back, 5 bases at V and 1 base at J, with 11 bases in the middle. The germline V gene encodes CDR1 LGHDT and CDR2 YNNKEL (reference sequence).

Regarding this clonotype: A much larger clone lies a single base off, so this may be a read error. The chain carries TRBV7-9 and TRBJ2-7; D may match TRBD1 or TRBD2 (5 bases each). CDR1 is SEHNR and CDR2 is FQNEAQ in the germline V gene (reference sequence). There are 15 residues in the CDR3. The ends were cut back, 10 bases at V and 7 bases at J, with 26 bases in the middle. This CDR3 reads CATSESGTSRGEQYF. The DNA of the CDR3 is TGTGCCACCAGTGAGTCCGGGACCTCGCGCGGGGAGCAGTACTTC.

This clonotype was picked up a small number of times. The V gene is TRBV10-2, the J gene TRBJ2-5; D is undetermined. The CDR3 length is 13 residues. V lost 3 bases, J lost 7 bases, and 12 bases lay in between. CDR1 is WSHSY, CDR2 SAAADI, per germline. The CDR3: CASSEVGVRTQYF. CDR3 DNA sequence: TGCGCCAGCAGTGAAGTGGGTGTGCGGACCCAGTACTTC.

This clonotype was observed at least ten times. This rearrangement joins TRBV20-1 to TRBJ1-2; D call uncertain. V was cut by 4 bases and J by 6 bases, with 0 bases left in between. Germline V gives CDR1 DFQATT, CDR2 SNEGSKA (reference sequence). The length of the CDR3 is 8 residues. The CDR3 DNA sequence: TGCAGTGCTAATGGCTACACCTTC. It translates to CSANGYTF.

The rearrangement links TRBV7-6 to TRBJ2-5; 8 nucleotides align to TRBD2. The germline V gene encodes CDR1 SGHVS and CDR2 FNYEAQ. The CDR3 contains 15 residues. V was pared by 0 bases and J by 5 bases, with 5 bases of the junction left unmatched. The CDR3 DNA reads as TGTGCCAGCAGCTTAGCCGGGGGGGCCCGGGAGACCCAGTACTTC. The encoded protein is CASSLAGGARETQYF.

This clonotype came up many times. This chain joins TRBV7-9 and TRBJ1-2, with 9 nucleotides matching TRBD1. CDR3 length: 14 amino acids. Germline V CDR1 and CDR2: SEHNR, FQNEAQ (reference sequence). The V gene end was trimmed by 6 bases and the J gene end by 2 bases; junction bases not matched to a gene: 4. Written as DNA, the CDR3 is TGTGCCAGCAGACAGGGGGCACAAAACTATGGCTACACCTTC. Translating it yields CASRQGAQNYGYTF.

The chain carries TRBV2 and TRBJ1-5; D perhaps matches TRBD1 (6 bases). The CDR3 length is 15 residues. Deletions cut 4 bases from V and 5 bases from J, with 15 bases between. Germline lookup yields CDR1 SNHLY and CDR2 FYNNEI. The CDR3 spells CASSARTGGDQPQHF. The CDR3 nucleotides are TGTGCCAGCAGTGCCAGGACGGGGGGCGATCAGCCCCAGCATTTT.

This clonotype was detected ten times or more. The V call is TRBV3-1, the J call TRBJ2-3; unclear D gene. The length of the CDR3 is 14 residues. Germline CDR1 and CDR2: LGHDT and YNNKEL (reference sequence). The V and J ends lost 0 bases and 6 bases respectively, with 10 bases between them. CDR3 coding DNA: TGTGCCAGCAGCCAAGATAAGGACGGCGATACGCAGTATTTT. Protein product: CASSQDKDGDTQYF.

This clonotype has at least ten counts. The rearrangement links TRBV20-1 to TRBJ2-5; 12 bases map to TRBD2. Looked up from germline, CDR1 is DFQATT and CDR2 is SNEGSKA (reference sequence). The CDR3 is 17 amino acids. The junction had 11 bases not matched to a gene; V was cut back by 1 base and J by 5 bases. CDR3 sequence: CSARVGTSGLPGETQYF. CDR3 bases: TGCAGTGCTAGAGTAGGGACTAGCGGGCTCCCGGGGGAGACCCAGTACTTC.